This TCR beta chain is from a study of T-cell reconstitution after alpha-beta-depleted transplantation in children. The study, taken as a whole, reports: There were reportedly several hundred expanded graft clones from which alpha-beta T cells came about two months after transplant. It was surviving recipient T cells and thymic progenitors that gave some patients high TCRbeta diversity at day 60. A year had passed since transplant, and T-cell counts and diversity by then came mostly from newly produced T cells.

Molecular barcoding with unique molecular identifiers was used for the TCRbeta library. TCRdb re-derived calls from the PCR reads in MiXCR, one entry per CDR3 protein. The table includes about 540,000 distinct CDR3 sequences, 25% to 30% detected once. CDR3 length equals 15 residues. In germline, CDR1 is PRHDT, CDR2 FYEKMQ (reference sequence). Trimming removed 5 bases from V and 3 bases from J; junction bases left unmatched: 4. Concerning this clonotype itself: The target antigen is unknown.

The clonotype comes from a boy under two years old with Wiskott-Aldrich syndrome, due to receive a stem cell transplant. The chain employs TRBV13 and TRBJ2-2, with 9 bases identical to TRBD1. The sequencing used PBMCs, collected before TCRalphabeta/CD19-depleted stem cell transplant. The CDR3 coding sequence is TGTGCCAGCAGCGTACGACAGGGGGACACCGGGGAGCTGTTTTTT. It codes for CASSVRQGDTGELFF.